This T cell receptor beta chain was identified in a study of human T cells and chemical hapten exposure. This clonotype was seen many times. As to time point: pre-sensitization, week 0. Regarding treatment: therapeutic diphenylcyclopropenone sensitization with weekly scalp DPC. TCRdb itself ran the RACE reads through MiXCR, one entry per CDR3 protein. The sample has about 87,000 distinct CDR3 sequences, 9.6% seen once; the top ten hold roughly 3.5%. Source: whole blood, taken in connection with sensitization to the hapten diphenylcyclopropenone (DPC). This TCR was sampled from a woman aged 40-49 years with alopecia areata. Some clones in this sample may be carry-over from other donors' samples.

The CDR3 DNA sequence: TGTGCCAGCATCCTCGGAGCGGGGGGGCAAGGAGATACGCAGTATTTT. Protein product: CASILGAGGQGDTQYF. J is TRBJ2-3 and V is TRBV7-2; TRBD2 aligns across 10 bases. The CDR3 consists of 16 residues. V lost 7 bases, J lost 5 bases, and 12 bases stayed unmatched. CDR1 is SGHTA and CDR2 is FQGNSA in the germline V gene.